The next 32 T cell receptor beta chains were all read from a single sample in a study of blood T cell repertoires in COVID-19 (dated by TCRdb to 2019 to 2021). Receptor libraries were prepared by the immunoSEQ multiplex PCR assay. Drawn from immuneACCESS, this table holds only the in-frame rearrangements with V and J called that TCRdb kept. Clones are partly lost; checked studies trace under half to an unresolved V gene and leave the rest unexplained. The sample records some 270,000 clones, approximately 86% of which are singletons. The ten largest clonotypes hold around 8.8% of the sample. Sample: peripheral blood. Receptors originate from a man between 35 and 55 years old with active or convalescent COVID-19.

The chain joins TRBV5-1 to TRBJ2-3, with D possibly matching TRBD1 (5 bases). The CDR3 covers 15 residues. V was shortened by 4 bases and J by 0 bases, with 12 bases between the two germline ends. Per the germline V gene, CDR1 is SGHRS and CDR2 is YFSETQ. DNA of the CDR3: TGCGCCAGCAGCCCCACAGGTAGTAGCACAGATACGCAGTATTTT. This sequence encodes CASSPTGSSTDTQYF. The whole variable domain, remainder taken from reference TRBV5-1 and TRBJ2-3, is KAGVTQTPRYLIKTRGQQVTLSCSPISGHRSVSWYQQTPGQGLQFLFEYFSETQRNKGNFPGRFSGRQFSNSRSEMNVSTLELGDSALYLCASSPTGSSTDTQYFGPGTRLTVL.

The V and J genes are TRBV5-1 and TRBJ2-7; D remains unclear. This CDR3 spans 15 amino acids. Germline loops: CDR1 SGHRS, CDR2 YFSETQ. V lost 0 bases and J 3 bases, leaving 13 bases between the germline ends. The CDR3 bases are TGCGCCAGCAGCTTGGTTGCAAGCACCGTCTACGAGCAGTACTTC. It yields the protein CASSLVASTVYEQYF.

The chain is built from TRBV15 and TRBJ2-7; TRBD2 agrees at 7 bases. With 3 bases clipped from V and 4 bases from J, the junction kept 12 bases outside the gene matches. Germline V CDR1 and CDR2: LNHNV, YYDKDF (reference sequence). The CDR3 is 16 residues long. The CDR3 DNA is TGTGCCACCAGCAGGGAGCTAATCGGGGGGTCTTACGAGCAGTACTTC. Translated, it gives CATSRELIGGSYEQYF.

This rearrangement joins TRBV10-3 to TRBJ1-5; the D gene is possibly TRBD1 (6 bases). There are 14 residues in the CDR3. Germline V gives CDR1 ENHRY, CDR2 SYGVKD. The V end lost 4 bases, the J end lost 6 bases, and 13 bases lay between the germline ends. The CDR3 here is CAISAGGGFQPQHF. Here the CDR3 DNA reads TGTGCCATCAGTGCGGGAGGGGGGTTTCAGCCCCAGCATTTT.

V gene TRBV15 combines with J gene TRBJ2-3; 7 nucleotides align to TRBD1. Unmatched junction bases numbered 4, after V lost 1 base and J lost 3 bases. The CDR3 runs 15 residues. CDR1 LNHNV and CDR2 YYDKDF come from the germline V gene (reference sequence). The CDR3 bases are TGTGCCACCAGCAGAGTCGGGACAGATACAGATACGCAGTATTTT. Its protein is CATSRVGTDTDTQYF.

The chain has TRBV13 and TRBJ1-2, with 11 bases matching TRBD1. CDR3 size: 15 residues. Germline V gives CDR1 PRHDT, CDR2 FYEKMQ (reference sequence). V lost 6 bases, J lost 1 base, and 4 bases stayed unmatched. CDR3 in DNA: TGTGCCAGCAGTCGCGGGACAGGGGGTAACTATGGCTACACCTTC. This encodes CASSRGTGGNYGYTF.

This sequence joins TRBV18 and TRBJ2-2, with a weak D call TRBD1 (5 bases). Germline V gene lookup returns CDR1 KGHSH and CDR2 LQKENI. CDR3 length equals 15 residues. V was clipped by 8 bases and J by 5 bases, with 18 bases between them. The CDR3 DNA follows: TGTGCCAGCACTCCGACAGTGGGGAAAACCGGGGAGCTGTTTTTT. It specifies CASTPTVGKTGELFF.

This clone was found a few times. The CDR3 is CACQGGNTEAFF. The CDR3 DNA reads as TGTGCCTGTCAGGGGGGGAACACTGAAGCTTTCTTT. The J gene is TRBJ1-1, the V gene TRBV30, with TRBD1 matching 7 bases. V lost 6 bases, J lost 1 base, and 2 bases stayed unmatched. CDR3 length equals 12 residues. The germline V gene has CDR1 GTSNPN and CDR2 SVGIG (reference sequence).

V is TRBV7-2 and J is TRBJ2-2; 9 bases agree with TRBD2. V shed 0 bases, J shed 7 bases, and the junction held 12 bases outside the gene matches. Germline-derived CDR1 and CDR2 are SGHTA and FQGNSA. The CDR3 sequence is 18 residues long. The CDR3 spells CASSLARAGGLFGGELFF. The CDR3 region has the DNA TGTGCCAGCAGCTTAGCCCGCGCGGGAGGGCTCTTTGGCGGGGAGCTGTTTTTT. Filled out from reference TRBV7-2 and TRBJ2-2, the complete variable domain reads GAGVSQSPSNKVTEKGKDVELRCDPISGHTALYWYRQSLGQGLEFLIYFQGNSAPDKSGLPSDRFSAERTGGSVSTLTIQRTQQEDSAVYLCASSLARAGGLFGGELFFGEGSRLTVL.

This clone was observed once. The chain links TRBV3-1 (or the pseudogene TRBV3-2) to TRBJ2-2, with 12 bases lining up with TRBD2. Trimming cost V 3 bases and J 8 bases; bases outside gene matches: 10. CDR1 is LGHDT, CDR2 YNNKEL, per germline (reference sequence). This CDR3 is 17 amino acids long. The CDR3 sequence is CASSHHTSGGLPGELFF. DNA of the CDR3: TGTGCCAGCAGCCACCATACTAGCGGGGGGCTCCCAGGGGAGCTGTTTTTT.

This clone was found once. This chain uses TRBV7-6 with TRBJ2-3; 7 bases fit TRBD2. V was pared by 4 bases and J by 0 bases, with 10 bases of the junction left unmatched. This CDR3 spans 17 amino acids. The germline V gene encodes CDR1 SGHVS and CDR2 FNYEAQ. The DNA of the CDR3 is TGTGCCAGCAGCTGGGAGGGGAGCTCCACTAGCACAGATACGCAGTATTTT. Residues: CASSWEGSSTSTDTQYF.

The chain carries TRBV28 and TRBJ1-1; 7 bases match TRBD1. The CDR3 length is 13 residues. The ends lost 6 bases at V and 5 bases at J; junction bases unmatched: 6. Looked up from germline, CDR1 is MDHEN and CDR2 is SYDVKM. The CDR3 loop is CASRARGPTEAFF. In nucleotides, the CDR3 is TGTGCCAGCAGGGCGAGGGGGCCAACTGAAGCTTTCTTT.

The rearrangement uses TRBV4-1 and TRBJ1-4; D remains ambiguous. V lost 0 bases to trimming and J lost 0 bases, with 11 bases between them. Germline loops: CDR1 MGHRA, CDR2 YSYEKL. The CDR3 loop spans 17 amino acids. CDR3 amino acids: CASSQDWVGSTNEKLFF. The CDR3 DNA reads TGCGCCAGCAGCCAAGATTGGGTGGGCTCAACTAATGAAAAACTGTTTTTT.

The chain has TRBV6-2 or TRBV6-3 and TRBJ2-2, with D possibly being TRBD2 (5 bases). V lost 5 bases, J lost 0 bases, and 10 bases lay in between. This CDR3 has 15 amino acids. Germline CDR1 MNHEY, CDR2 SVGEGT. The CDR3, as DNA: TGTGCCAGCAGTCCAGCGGTTGCGAACACCGGGGAGCTGTTTTTT. The encoded protein is CASSPAVANTGELFF.

This chain joins TRBV7-2 and TRBJ1-1; D may be TRBD1 (5 bases). This CDR3 is 13 amino acids long. V lost 1 base, J lost 6 bases, and 9 bases lay in between. Germline lookup yields CDR1 SGHTA and CDR2 FQGNSA. For the CDR3, the DNA is TGTGCCAGCAGCTTAGAAAGGGGCGCTGAAGCTTTCTTT. Protein product: CASSLERGAEAFF.

This clone was seen more than once but under ten times. The rearrangement uses TRBV7-9 and TRBJ1-2, with no clear D. CDR1 is SEHNR, CDR2 FQNEAQ, per germline (reference sequence). This CDR3 comprises 16 residues. The germline V and J ends were trimmed by 5 bases and 7 bases, with 23 bases remaining between them. The CDR3 DNA sequence: TGTGCCAGCAGCCCAAACGTGAGGGAGTTAGGGCTTGGCTACACCTTC. Its translation is CASSPNVRELGLGYTF.

This clone was detected only a few times. The CDR3 here is CASSKAPGEYTEAFF. The CDR3 DNA reads TGTGCCAGCAGCAAAGCGCCAGGGGAATATACTGAAGCTTTCTTT. The chain couples TRBV21-1 to TRBJ1-1; the table's D call, TRBD1, has no DNA check behind it. TRBV21-1 is annotated as a pseudogene. This CDR3 contains 15 residues.

This chain links TRBV3-1 (or the pseudogene TRBV3-2) with TRBJ2-5; 9 bases are a match to TRBD2. Germline-derived CDR1 and CDR2 are LGHDT and YNNKEL (reference sequence). The length of the CDR3 is 21 residues. V gave up 5 bases and J gave up 3 bases; unmatched junction bases: 25. CDR3 bases: TGTGCCAGCAGCAGAGTGGCCCTAAGCGGGAGGCCGGGACTTAAGGAAGAGACCCAGTACTTC. Translated: CASSRVALSGRPGLKEETQYF.

The chain employs TRBV3-1 (or the pseudogene TRBV3-2) and TRBJ2-7; possible D gene TRBD2, 5 bases. The V gene's germline CDR1 is LGHDT and CDR2 YNNKEL (reference sequence). Trimming shortened V by 4 bases and J by 3 bases, and 7 bases separated the two germline ends. The CDR3 covers 12 residues. The CDR3 sequence: CASSRAGYEQYF. The CDR3 bases are TGTGCCAGCAGCCGGGCGGGCTACGAGCAGTACTTC.

The V gene is TRBV9, the J gene TRBJ2-1; 9 bases are shared with TRBD2. Germline V gene sequence: CDR1 SGDLS, CDR2 YYNGEE. The CDR3 spans 17 residues. After removal of 4 bases from V and 2 bases from J, the junction contained 10 bases not matched to a gene. This CDR3 is CASSPTSGGGAYNEQFF. In nucleotides, the CDR3 is TGTGCCAGCAGCCCAACATCGGGCGGGGGGGCCTACAATGAGCAGTTCTTC.

The chain is built from TRBV18 and TRBJ1-2; TRBD1 is a possible D gene (5 bases). The CDR3 has 14 residues. V was cut by 2 bases and J by 3 bases, with 10 bases left in between. Germline CDR1 KGHSH, CDR2 LQKENI. Here the CDR3 DNA reads TGTGCCAGCTCACCAGGGGCCGATTACTATGGCTACACCTTC. Translated: CASSPGADYYGYTF.

This chain joins TRBV27 and TRBJ2-1; the match to TRBD2 covers 13 bases. J was trimmed by 9 bases and V by 5 bases; bases with no gene match: 4. Germline V gives CDR1 MNHEY, CDR2 SMNVEV (reference sequence). The CDR3 is 14 residues long. The CDR3 protein is CASSGTSGVVEQFF. The CDR3 region has the DNA TGTGCCAGCAGTGGGACTAGCGGGGTAGTTGAGCAGTTCTTC.

The chain uses TRBV5-1 and TRBJ2-5, with TRBD1 matching over 10 bases. The J segment lost 5 bases and the V segment lost 1 base, leaving 5 bases of the junction unmatched. The germline gives CDR1 SGHRS, CDR2 YFSETQ. This CDR3 is 15 amino acids long. The CDR3 sequence: CASSLRQGAMETQYF. As DNA, the CDR3 is TGCGCCAGCAGCTTGAGACAGGGGGCTATGGAGACCCAGTACTTC.

This clone was counted a single time. The chain carries TRBV11-2 and TRBJ2-3; D remains ambiguous. Trimming shortened V by 5 bases and J by 2 bases, and 5 bases separated the two germline ends. The CDR3 has 12 residues. Germline V gene lookup returns CDR1 SGHAT and CDR2 FQNNGV. CDR3 in DNA: TGTGCCAGCAGCCGCTACACAGATACGCAGTATTTT. It codes for CASSRYTDTQYF.

The chain recombines TRBV29-1 with TRBJ2-5; 8 nucleotides align to TRBD1. J lost 5 bases, V lost 0 bases, and 14 bases had no gene match. Per the germline V gene, CDR1 is SQVTM and CDR2 is ANQGSEA. The CDR3 is 17 residues long. CDR3 protein: CSVEDGGQGAFWETQYF. In DNA form, the CDR3 reads TGCAGCGTTGAAGATGGGGGCCAGGGGGCTTTTTGGGAGACCCAGTACTTC.

V and J are TRBV11-3 and TRBJ2-2, with D perhaps TRBD2 (5 bases). The CDR3 contains 15 residues. Trimming shortened V by 5 bases and J by 7 bases, and 17 bases separated the two germline ends. Per germline, CDR1 SGHNT and CDR2 YENEEA. The CDR3 here is CASSQVRVGSGELFF. CDR3 DNA sequence: TGTGCCAGCAGCCAGGTCCGCGTTGGGAGCGGGGAGCTGTTTTTT. Full variable domain (remainder filled in from reference TRBV11-3 and TRBJ2-2): EAGVVQSPRYKIIEKKQPVAFWCNPISGHNTLYWYLQNLGQGPELLIRYENEEAVDDSQLPKDRFSAERLKGVDSTLKIQPAELGDSAVYLCASSQVRVGSGELFFGEGSRLTVL.

This clone was detected once. The chain links TRBV19 to TRBJ1-4; no clear D. This CDR3 has 14 amino acids. With 3 bases removed from V and 0 bases from J, the gap between germline ends came to 5 bases. Germline CDR1 reads LNHDA; CDR2 reads SQIVND (reference sequence). The CDR3 region is CASSMSATNEKLFF. DNA of the CDR3: TGTGCCAGTAGTATGAGTGCAACTAATGAAAAACTGTTTTTT.

The rearrangement joins TRBV6-5 to TRBJ1-5; tentative D call: TRBD1 (5 bases). CDR1 and CDR2 from the germline V gene are MNHEY and SVGAGI. V lost 8 bases to trimming and J lost 8 bases, with 16 bases between them. This CDR3 has 13 residues. The CDR3 DNA sequence: TGTGCCAGCTCCGGGACTAATATCAAGCCCCAGCATTTT. Translating gives CASSGTNIKPQHF.

The chain is built from TRBV7-8 and TRBJ1-6; 8 bases align to TRBD1. The germline V gene has CDR1 SGHVS and CDR2 FQNEAQ. The CDR3 length is 16 residues. The J segment lost 3 bases and the V segment lost 3 bases, leaving 4 bases of the junction unmatched. The CDR3 nucleotides read TGTGCCAGCAGCTTCGCTACAGGGGGCTATAATTCACCCCTCCACTTT. Residues: CASSFATGGYNSPLHF.

V is TRBV7-8 and J is TRBJ2-2, with 9 bases lining up with TRBD1. There are 15 residues in the CDR3. V shed 2 bases, J shed 5 bases, and the junction held 3 bases outside the gene matches. Germline CDR1 reads SGHVS; CDR2 reads FQNEAQ. DNA of the CDR3: TGTGCCAGCAGCTTAAGAGGGACAGGGACCGGGGAGCTGTTTTTT. This encodes CASSLRGTGTGELFF.

J is TRBJ2-4 and V is TRBV4-1; 8 bases are shared with TRBD1. This CDR3 is built from 13 residues. Per the germline V gene, CDR1 is MGHRA and CDR2 is YSYEKL. V lost 5 bases and J lost 7; bases outside the gene matches: 4. The CDR3 here is CASSMDRVNIQYF. The CDR3 DNA follows: TGCGCCAGCAGCATGGACAGGGTCAACATTCAGTACTTC.

This chain uses TRBV11-2 with TRBJ1-2; D gene ambiguous. CDR3 length: 12 amino acids. The V end was cut by 2 bases, the J end by 3 bases, with 4 bases between. Germline CDR1 and CDR2: SGHAT and FQNNGV. The CDR3 loop reads CASSLRDYGYTF. The CDR3 coding sequence is TGTGCCAGCAGCTTAAGAGACTATGGCTACACCTTC.